Presented here are 26 T cell receptor beta chains from one specimen sequenced in a study of shared clonotypes between healthy human individuals. Data came from immunoSEQ multiplex PCR; TCRdb stores just in-frame clones and leaves some out. This table has around 1,000,000 clones, about 72% appearing once. The sample taken for sequencing was memory CD4+ T cells from PBMCs. Subset denoted: CD45RA-negative fraction. The receptors were gathered from a man aged 18 to 30 in good health. Some clones in this sample may be carry-over from other donors' samples.

This clone was counted a few times. The sample has other DNA sequences that encode this CDR3 too. The chain has TRBV9 and TRBJ2-7, with 11 nucleotides matching TRBD1. The CDR3 has 14 residues. Trimming cost V 0 bases and J 7 bases; bases outside gene matches: 3. CDR1 is SGDLS, CDR2 YYNGEE, per germline. DNA of the CDR3: TGTGCCAGCAGCGTAGAGGACAGGGGGCTTGAGCAGTACTTC. This encodes CASSVEDRGLEQYF.

The V gene is TRBV7-3, the J gene TRBJ2-7; TRBD2 matches at 13 bases. The junction had 1 base not matched to a gene; V was cut back by 5 bases and J by 3 bases. Per the germline V gene, CDR1 is SGHTA and CDR2 is FQGTGA. The CDR3 runs to 14 residues. For the CDR3, the DNA is TGTGCCAGCAGCCGGACTAGCGGGAGCTACGAGCAGTACTTC. It is translated as CASSRTSGSYEQYF.

The rearrangement uses TRBV2 and TRBJ1-1; D is perhaps TRBD1 (6 bases). Trimming removed 6 bases at V and 8 bases at J, with 16 bases between. The germline V gene encodes CDR1 SNHLY and CDR2 FYNNEI. There are 13 residues in the CDR3. CDR3 nucleotides: TGTGCCAGCAGCGCCAACAGGGACTTAGAAGCTTTCTTT. This sequence encodes CASSANRDLEAFF.

This clone was seen a few times. J is TRBJ2-7 and V is TRBV25-1; D gene unclear. Looked up from germline, CDR1 is MGHDK and CDR2 is SYGVNS. The CDR3 spans 14 residues. The germline V and J ends were trimmed by 3 bases and 0 bases, with 9 bases remaining between them. CDR3 amino acids: CASSETESSYEQYF. In nucleotides, the CDR3 is TGTGCCAGCAGTGAGACGGAGAGCTCCTACGAGCAGTACTTC.

The chain is built from TRBV2 and TRBJ1-1, with D hard to call. There are 14 residues in the CDR3. CDR1 SNHLY and CDR2 FYNNEI come from the germline V gene. V shed 1 base and J shed 0 bases, with 6 bases lying between them. CDR3 coding DNA: TGTGCCAGCAGTGAAGACAGACTGAACACTGAAGCTTTCTTT. It codes for CASSEDRLNTEAFF.

The chain combines TRBV2 with TRBJ1-4; 7 bases are a match to TRBD1. The CDR3 has 14 amino acids. CDR1 and CDR2 (germline): SNHLY, FYNNEI. Germline trimming cut 6 bases from V and 5 bases from J; bases unmatched to any gene: 6. This chain's CDR3 is CASSGTAKNEKLFF. The CDR3 DNA reads as TGTGCCAGCAGCGGGACAGCCAAAAATGAAAAACTGTTTTTT. The entire variable domain, with the rest obtained from reference TRBV2 and TRBJ1-4, is as follows: EPEVTQTPSHQVTQMGQEVILRCVPISNHLYFYWYRQILGQKVEFLVSFYNNEISEKSEIFDDQFSVERPDGSNFTLKIRSTKLEDSAMYFCASSGTAKNEKLFFGSGTQLSVL.

The rearrangement joins TRBV19 to TRBJ2-7; 7 nucleotides match TRBD2. The CDR3 contains 15 residues. The V gene's germline CDR1 is LNHDA and CDR2 SQIVND (reference sequence). The V gene end was trimmed by 6 bases and the J gene end by 0 bases; junction bases not matched to a gene: 8. For the CDR3, the DNA is TGTGCCAGTAGGGAGGCTAGCGGATTCTCCTACGAGCAGTACTTC. This encodes CASREASGFSYEQYF.

This rearrangement joins TRBV5-4 to TRBJ1-1; D might be TRBD1 (5 bases). The CDR3 loop spans 12 amino acids. Per germline, CDR1 SGHNT and CDR2 YYREEE (reference sequence). V was cut by 0 bases and J by 12 bases, with 12 bases left in between. For the CDR3, the DNA is TGTGCCAGCAGCTTGGACAGGATGAGGACTTTCTTT. Its protein is CASSLDRMRTFF.

The CDR3 DNA reads TGTGCCAGCAGTTTCCGGACTCTCGGAAACACCATATATTTT. Translated: CASSFRTLGNTIYF. The gene calls are TRBV28 and TRBJ1-3; no definite D call. V lost 3 bases to trimming and J lost 4 bases, with 10 bases between them. Germline CDR1 and CDR2: MDHEN and SYDVKM. The length of the CDR3 is 14 residues.

The rearrangement uses TRBV19 and TRBJ1-2; D gene ambiguous. V lost 1 base to trimming and J lost 3 bases, with 15 bases between them. This CDR3 is 16 amino acids long. In germline, CDR1 is LNHDA, CDR2 SQIVND (reference sequence). The CDR3 DNA reads TGTGCCAGTAGTATAGCGTCCGCCGGGAGTCACTATGGCTACACCTTC. Amino acids: CASSIASAGSHYGYTF.

In regard to this clone: The sample carries other DNA sequences with the same CDR3. CDR3 amino acids: CASSPDSGSYEQYF. CDR3 in DNA: TGCGCCAGCAGCCCGGACAGTGGATCCTACGAGCAGTACTTC. This chain uses TRBV5-1 with TRBJ2-7; possible D gene TRBD1, 6 bases. The CDR3 length is 14 residues. The V and J ends lost 4 bases and 1 base respectively, with 12 bases between them. The germline V gene has CDR1 SGHRS and CDR2 YFSETQ.

V usage is TRBV25-1 and J usage is TRBJ2-6, with D perhaps matching TRBD1 (5 bases). This CDR3 region has 18 residues. V lost 5 bases to trimming and J lost 5 bases, with 22 bases between them. Germline V gene data show CDR1 as MGHDK and CDR2 as SYGVNS. The CDR3 spells CASSHKPTGQSRANVLTF. DNA of the CDR3: TGTGCCAGCAGTCATAAGCCAACTGGACAAAGTCGGGCCAACGTCCTGACTTTC.

This chain connects TRBV5-3 to TRBJ2-2, with D unresolved. TRBV5-3 is labeled an ORF, and its function is uncertain. Trimming removed 4 bases from V and 4 bases from J, with 11 bases in between. The CDR3 runs to 14 residues. The CDR3 DNA sequence: TGTGCCAGAAGCCCTAGGTGTGGCACCGGGGAGCTGTTTTTT. Its protein is CARSPRCGTGELFF.

The chain couples TRBV28 to TRBJ2-5, with D uncertain. CDR3 length: 8 residues. The germline gives CDR1 MDHEN, CDR2 SYDVKM. The V end was cut by 11 bases, the J end by 2 bases, with 0 bases between. The CDR3 spells CAQETQYF. The CDR3 DNA reads TGTGCCCAAGAGACCCAGTACTTC.

The chain combines TRBV19 with TRBJ2-5; D is unclear. Trimming cost V 11 bases and J 0 bases, with 22 bases left between them. The CDR3 covers 16 residues. Germline CDR1 is LNHDA and CDR2 is SQIVND (reference sequence). This CDR3 reads CAQYGWAATYQETQYF. The CDR3 DNA sequence: TGTGCCCAGTATGGTTGGGCAGCCACGTACCAAGAGACCCAGTACTTC.

The chain joins TRBV29-1 to TRBJ2-5, with D perhaps TRBD1 (5 bases). The CDR3 loop spans 12 amino acids. Deletions cut 6 bases from V and 1 base from J, with 9 bases between. Germline-derived CDR1 and CDR2 are SQVTM and ANQGSEA. The CDR3 is CSVTAIQETQYF. The CDR3 DNA reads as TGCAGCGTGACAGCGATCCAAGAGACCCAGTACTTC.

The rearrangement links TRBV28 to TRBJ2-4, with D perhaps matching TRBD2 (5 bases). The CDR3 has 17 amino acids. Trimming shortened V by 6 bases and J by 2 bases, and 20 bases separated the two germline ends. Germline CDR1 reads MDHEN; CDR2 reads SYDVKM. CDR3 sequence: CASSRPSDGITKNIQYF. The CDR3 nucleotides are TGTGCCAGCAGCCGACCCTCGGACGGGATTACCAAAAACATTCAGTACTTC.

The chain has TRBV18 and TRBJ2-1; weak D call: TRBD2 (5 bases). Trimming pared 3 bases from V and 5 bases from J, leaving 14 bases between. The germline V gene encodes CDR1 KGHSH and CDR2 LQKENI. The CDR3 runs to 15 residues. Written as DNA, the CDR3 is TGTGCCAGCTCACCCGGGGAAGGGCGTAACAATGAGCAGTTCTTC. It codes for CASSPGEGRNNEQFF.

The genes are TRBV18 and TRBJ2-7; D gene ambiguous. This CDR3 is built from 16 residues. Germline V lookup: CDR1 KGHSH, CDR2 LQKENI. The V and J ends lost 3 bases and 6 bases respectively, with 21 bases between them. The CDR3 nucleotides are TGTGCCAGCTCACCCCGGCTCCCGGATACCTACCCCGAGCAGTACTTC. Protein product: CASSPRLPDTYPEQYF.

The rearrangement links TRBV27 to TRBJ2-7; D is uncertain. CDR1 MNHEY and CDR2 SMNVEV come from the germline V gene (reference sequence). The CDR3 length is 15 residues. The germline V and J ends were trimmed by 5 bases and 5 bases, with 19 bases remaining between them. The CDR3 DNA follows: TGTGCCAGCAGTCTAACATCCTCCAGCGTCCACGAGCAGTACTTC. Translated: CASSLTSSSVHEQYF.

V usage is TRBV10-3 and J usage is TRBJ1-3; D is uncertain. In germline, CDR1 is ENHRY, CDR2 SYGVKD. The CDR3 is made up of 11 amino acids. Deletions cut 7 bases from V and 6 bases from J, with 7 bases between. The chain's CDR3 is CAITGENTIYF. Here the CDR3 DNA reads TGTGCCATCACCGGGGAAAACACCATATATTTT.

This chain joins TRBV14 and TRBJ2-5; D is perhaps TRBD2 (6 bases). Germline V gives CDR1 SGHDN, CDR2 FVKESK. The CDR3 covers 15 residues. Trimming cost V 4 bases and J 5 bases, with 17 bases left between them. CDR3 region: CASSPYIGTWETQYF. The CDR3 region has the DNA TGTGCCAGCAGCCCCTACATTGGGACTTGGGAGACCCAGTACTTC.

V is TRBV28 and J is TRBJ1-1; TRBD1 aligns across 9 bases. Germline assignment: CDR1 MDHEN and CDR2 SYDVKM. This CDR3 has 12 amino acids. V was pared by 7 bases and J by 9 bases, with 6 bases of the junction left unmatched. Written as DNA, the CDR3 is TGTGCCAGCACTGAGACAGGGGGGAAAGCTTTCTTT. Translation gives CASTETGGKAFF.

Worth noting for this clone: This specimen includes other DNA sequences encoding the same CDR3. The genes are TRBV30 and TRBJ1-1; 7 bases are shared with TRBD1. The germline V gene encodes CDR1 GTSNPN and CDR2 SVGIG (reference sequence). This CDR3 has 13 amino acids. With 1 base clipped from V and 4 bases from J, the junction kept 3 bases outside the gene matches. In nucleotides, the CDR3 is TGTGCCTGGAGTGGGACAGGAGGCACTGAAGCTTTCTTT. This translates into CAWSGTGGTEAFF.

The chain is built from TRBV28 and TRBJ1-5; D remains ambiguous. From germline, CDR1 is MDHEN and CDR2 SYDVKM. This CDR3 region has 13 residues. Trimming took off 8 bases at V and 5 bases at J, with 13 bases between the two ends. The CDR3 loop reads CASHDRGDQPQHF. CDR3 sequence (DNA): TGTGCCAGCCATGACCGGGGAGATCAGCCCCAGCATTTT.

The chain carries TRBV9 and TRBJ1-2, with D maybe TRBD1 (6 bases). V was cut by 3 bases and J by 5 bases, with 14 bases left in between. The CDR3 loop spans 14 amino acids. Germline-derived CDR1 and CDR2 are SGDLS and YYNGEE. The CDR3 region is CASSAQGHRYGYTF. The CDR3, as DNA: TGTGCCAGCAGCGCACAGGGTCACCGTTATGGCTACACCTTC. Full variable domain (remainder filled in from reference TRBV9 and TRBJ1-2): DSGVTQTPKHLITATGQRVTLRCSPRSGDLSVYWYQQSLDQGLQFLIQYYNGEERAKGNILERFSAQQFPDLHSELNLSSLELGDSALYFCASSAQGHRYGYTFGSGTRLTVV.